The sequence of this T cell receptor (beta chain) was determined in a study of early T cells in non-severe SARS-CoV-2 infection. Across the whole study: The study sequenced bulk RNA from unsorted whole blood, with chains unpaired. Findings and caveats of the study: Comparison of clonotypes with VDJdb favored anti-spike CD8 responses while missing private and CD4 specificities.

Individual cDNA molecules received unique molecular identifiers during library preparation. TCRdb re-derived calls from the 5' RACE reads in MiXCR, one entry per CDR3 protein. The table has some 54,000 distinct CDR3 sequences, more than 8.5% seen once. Ten or more counts support this clonotype. Its target is unknown. In germline, CDR1 is DFQATT, CDR2 SNEGSKA (reference sequence). The V gene lost 6 bases and the J gene lost 4 bases, with 16 bases spanning the gap. CDR3 length equals 13 residues. Sequences were obtained from whole blood. The sequence was collected from an adult who was a healthcare worker with PCR-confirmed SARS-CoV-2 infection or an uninfected control (not recorded which). The chain joins TRBV20-1 to TRBJ2-7; the D call may be TRBD1 or TRBD2 (5 bases each). In DNA form, the CDR3 reads TGCAGTGCCACCCCGGGGCAGACGTACGAGCAGTACTTC. Residues: CSATPGQTYEQYF.